This record covers a single T cell receptor (beta chain). The target antigen is unknown. In germline, CDR1 is SGHRS, CDR2 YFSETQ. The V gene lost 4 bases and the J gene lost 9 bases, with 20 bases spanning the gap. The CDR3 runs to 15 residues. The assay was immunoSEQ multiplex PCR, and TCRdb's table has in-frame clones only and misses some. This table has tens of thousands of clones, around three quarters appearing once. Single viable CD3+CD4+CD8-CD45RO+ cells were sorted as the memory CD4+ T cells. Donors' CMV status reflects serum IgG against pp150, pp28, p38, p52. This specimen belongs to a study of memory CD4+ T cells and cytomegalovirus serostatus. General study results and limits: Suggested: most of the CMV-linked TCR signature lies in CD4+ memory cells. CMV serostatus prediction reached median AUC about 0.96, or 0.93 with US-trained model. CD4+ memory repertoires contained about 40% of the roughly 150 reported CMV TCRbeta sequences.

The clonotype comes from an adult in good health and CMV-seronegative. Sample: memory CD4+ T cells from blood. V usage is TRBV5-1 and J usage is TRBJ1-3; the D gene is possibly TRBD1 (6 bases). The CDR3 DNA sequence: TGCGCCAGCAGCCCTGGGGGGGCTATGGCCAGCACCATATATTTT. Amino acids: CASSPGGAMASTIYF.